This passage covers 18 T cell receptor beta chains from one sample sequenced in a study of T cells in tuberculosis. Time point given: new active TB diagnosis, blood taken before or within 7 days of starting treatment. TCRdb's copy holds only in-frame clones and misses some; the assay was immunoSEQ multiplex PCR. The data hold tens of thousands of clones, with about 90% observed a single time. The sequencing used PBMCs, collected at tuberculosis diagnosis. These receptors came from an adult with tuberculosis.

This CDR3 is CASSLAVGSPFSNQPQHF. CDR3 in DNA: TGTGCCAGCAGCTTAGCAGTAGGGAGCCCCTTTAGCAATCAGCCCCAGCATTTT. This chain links TRBV7-2 with TRBJ1-5, with no clear D. The V end was cut by 0 bases, the J end by 0 bases, with 15 bases between. CDR3 length equals 18 residues. Germline V gene lookup returns CDR1 SGHTA and CDR2 FQGNSA.

The rearrangement links TRBV30 to TRBJ1-5; maybe TRBD1 (6 bases). This CDR3 has 14 amino acids. Germline V gene lookup returns CDR1 GTSNPN and CDR2 SVGIG (reference sequence). With 4 bases removed from V and 9 bases from J, the gap between germline ends came to 19 bases. The CDR3 loop is CAWNPGALGGPQHF. DNA of the CDR3: TGTGCCTGGAACCCCGGGGCCCTAGGGGGGCCCCAGCATTTT.

J is TRBJ2-1 and V is TRBV5-1; D is unresolved. Trimming shortened V by 4 bases and J by 5 bases, and 16 bases separated the two germline ends. The CDR3 is made up of 15 amino acids. Germline V lookup: CDR1 SGHRS, CDR2 YFSETQ. CDR3 sequence reads: CASSPARSPHNEQFF. CDR3 nucleotides: TGCGCCAGCAGCCCCGCACGGTCTCCCCACAATGAGCAGTTCTTC.

The chain uses TRBV5-6 and TRBJ2-7; the D gene is possibly TRBD2 (6 bases). The V end lost 4 bases, the J end lost 4 bases, and 21 bases lay between the germline ends. The CDR3 has 16 amino acids. Germline V gene sequence: CDR1 SGHDT, CDR2 YYEEEE. The CDR3 bases are TGTGCCAGCAGCCTATCAACGTTGGAGGGGTTGTACGAGCAGTACTTC. It specifies CASSLSTLEGLYEQYF.

This clone has a single count. The V and J genes are TRBV9 and TRBJ2-7; TRBD2 matches at 7 bases. CDR1 and CDR2 from the germline V gene are SGDLS and YYNGEE. V dropped 3 bases and J dropped 4; count of bases not matched to a gene: 10. This CDR3 is 15 amino acids long. The CDR3 DNA reads TGTGCCAGCAGCGGACCCCCGGCTAGCGGATACGAGCAGTACTTC. It translates to CASSGPPASGYEQYF.

The chain recombines TRBV4-3 with TRBJ1-6, with TRBD1 identical over 9 bases. The germline V gene encodes CDR1 LGHNA and CDR2 YSLEER. This CDR3 has 15 residues. J lost 7 bases, V lost 4 bases, and 5 bases had no gene match. This CDR3 reads CASSRGTGLNSPLHF. CDR3 nucleotides: TGCGCCAGCAGCCGAGGGACAGGGTTAAATTCACCCCTCCACTTT.

This chain links TRBV28 with TRBJ1-1, with D unclear. This CDR3 comprises 13 residues. Deletions cut 4 bases from V and 1 base from J, with 7 bases between. Germline V gene data show CDR1 as MDHEN and CDR2 as SYDVKM. The CDR3 is CASSSPSNTEAFF. In DNA, the CDR3 is TGTGCCAGCAGTTCCCCCTCGAACACTGAAGCTTTCTTT.

This chain links TRBV2 with TRBJ2-6; D is possibly TRBD2 (6 bases). This CDR3 has 15 residues. CDR1 and CDR2 (germline): SNHLY, FYNNEI. Trimming shortened V by 6 bases and J by 2 bases, and 11 bases separated the two germline ends. This CDR3 is CASSNSGTGANVLTF. The CDR3, as DNA: TGTGCCAGCAGCAATAGCGGAACTGGGGCCAACGTCCTGACTTTC.

The chain couples TRBV11-2 to TRBJ2-7; D not resolved. The CDR3 covers 14 residues. V lost 4 bases, J lost 4 bases, and 14 bases lay in between. Looked up from germline, CDR1 is SGHAT and CDR2 is FQNNGV. CDR3 sequence: CASSSTAEIYEQYF. The CDR3 DNA is TGTGCCAGCAGCTCCACGGCGGAAATATACGAGCAGTACTTC.

The chain couples TRBV2 to TRBJ1-2; D not certain. Looked up from germline, CDR1 is SNHLY and CDR2 is FYNNEI. Trimming took off 0 bases at V and 4 bases at J, with 18 bases between the two ends. The CDR3 sequence is 17 residues long. For the CDR3, the DNA is TGTGCCAGCAGTGAAGCCTCTAGGAGGGAGAGAGGCTATGGCTACACCTTC. As protein: CASSEASRRERGYGYTF.

V usage is TRBV27 and J usage is TRBJ2-1; 8 bases are shared with TRBD2. The CDR3 is 18 amino acids. The germline gives CDR1 MNHEY, CDR2 SMNVEV (reference sequence). Losses at the gene ends were 2 bases for V and 0 bases for J; bases not matched to a gene: 9. CDR3 region: CASSLGRVAGSSYNEQFF. Written as DNA, the CDR3 is TGTGCCAGCAGTTTAGGCCGAGTAGCGGGGAGCTCCTACAATGAGCAGTTCTTC.

The chain carries TRBV2 and TRBJ1-1; D not resolved. The CDR3 contains 11 residues. Germline CDR1 SNHLY, CDR2 FYNNEI. Between the trimmed V and J ends, which lost 4 bases and 4 bases, there was a span of 4 bases. The CDR3 region is CASSVSTEAFF. CDR3 DNA sequence: TGTGCCAGCAGTGTGAGCACTGAAGCTTTCTTT. Drawing the rest from reference TRBV2 and TRBJ1-1, the complete variable domain is EPEVTQTPSHQVTQMGQEVILRCVPISNHLYFYWYRQILGQKVEFLVSFYNNEISEKSEIFDDQFSVERPDGSNFTLKIRSTKLEDSAMYFCASSVSTEAFFGQGTRLTVV.

The CDR3 sequence: CASSQVPGWATDTQYF. CDR3 nucleotides: TGCGCCAGCAGCCAAGTTCCAGGGTGGGCCACAGATACGCAGTATTTT. This rearrangement joins TRBV4-1 to TRBJ2-3; TRBD1 is a possible D gene (5 bases). Germline CDR1 MGHRA, CDR2 YSYEKL. The length of the CDR3 is 16 residues. V lost 1 base, J lost 2 bases, and 13 bases lay in between.

This clone was seen more than once but under ten times. The CDR3 coding sequence is TGTGCCAGCAGTTCTAGGATCAATGAGCAGTTCTTC. This translates into CASSSRINEQFF. The chain combines TRBV6-5 with TRBJ2-1, with unresolved D. Germline V lookup: CDR1 MNHEY, CDR2 SVGAGI. V lost 4 bases and J 6 bases, leaving 7 bases between the germline ends. The CDR3 sequence is 12 residues long.

The rearrangement uses TRBV29-1 and TRBJ1-1; a possible D gene is TRBD1 (6 bases). Germline values: CDR1 SQVTM, CDR2 ANQGSEA. V lost 4 bases to trimming and J lost 0 bases, with 12 bases between them. The CDR3 is 14 amino acids. Here the CDR3 reads CSVGFRGMNTEAFF. The CDR3 bases are TGCAGCGTTGGCTTCAGGGGAATGAACACTGAAGCTTTCTTT.

The rearrangement uses TRBV5-6 and TRBJ2-7; a possible D gene is TRBD1 (6 bases). The CDR3 covers 16 residues. Trimming stripped 3 bases from V and 7 bases from J, with 23 bases between. The germline CDR1 and CDR2 sequences are SGHDT and YYEEEE. The CDR3 here is CASSSGTTARNWEQYF. CDR3 nucleotide sequence: TGTGCCAGCAGCTCCGGGACAACCGCCAGGAATTGGGAGCAGTACTTC.

The chain joins TRBV9 to TRBJ2-3, with D possibly TRBD2 on 5 matching bases. V was trimmed by 6 bases and J by 0 bases, leaving 8 bases between them. The CDR3 has 13 residues. Germline V gene lookup returns CDR1 SGDLS and CDR2 YYNGEE. DNA of the CDR3: TGTGCCAGCACCCGGAGGAGCACAGATACGCAGTATTTT. Translation: CASTRRSTDTQYF.

CDR3 DNA sequence: TGTGCCAGTAAACAGCTCATGAACACTGAAGCTTTCTTT. This gives the protein CASKQLMNTEAFF. The chain employs TRBV27 and TRBJ1-1, with D unclear. CDR3 length: 13 residues. The germline V gene has CDR1 MNHEY and CDR2 SMNVEV (reference sequence). Trimming removed 9 bases from V and 0 bases from J, with 11 bases in between.